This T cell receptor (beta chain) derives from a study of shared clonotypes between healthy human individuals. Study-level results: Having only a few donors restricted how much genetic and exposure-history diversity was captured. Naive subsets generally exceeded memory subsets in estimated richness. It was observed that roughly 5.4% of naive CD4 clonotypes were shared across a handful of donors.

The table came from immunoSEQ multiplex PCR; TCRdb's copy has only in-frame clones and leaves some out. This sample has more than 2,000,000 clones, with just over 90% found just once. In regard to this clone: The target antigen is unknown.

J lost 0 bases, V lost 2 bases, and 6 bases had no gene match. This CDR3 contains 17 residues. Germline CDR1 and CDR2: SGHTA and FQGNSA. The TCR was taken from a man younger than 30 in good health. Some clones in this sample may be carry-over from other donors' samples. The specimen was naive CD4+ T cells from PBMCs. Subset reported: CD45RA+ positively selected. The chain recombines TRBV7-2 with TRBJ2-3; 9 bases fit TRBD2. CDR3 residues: CASSLLAGIPSTDTQYF. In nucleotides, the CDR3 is TGTGCCAGCAGCTTACTAGCGGGGATCCCCAGCACAGATACGCAGTATTTT.